This passage covers 29 T cell receptor beta chains from one sample sequenced in a study of cytomegalovirus exposure and HLA in healthy donors. Assay: immunoSEQ multiplex PCR; the TCRdb copy retains only in-frame clones and omits some. The sample lists 80,000 to 100,000 clones, around 88% occurring once. The sample taken for sequencing was PBMCs. These receptor sequences come from a woman aged 25 to 39 in good health and CMV-seronegative.

This chain links TRBV5-1 with TRBJ1-2; 8 nucleotides line up with TRBD1. There are 15 residues in the CDR3. Trimming cost V 0 bases and J 2 bases; bases outside gene matches: 3. Germline-derived CDR1 and CDR2 are SGHRS and YFSETQ. Here the CDR3 reads CASSLAQGENYGYTF. The CDR3 bases are TGCGCCAGCAGCTTGGCACAGGGGGAAAACTATGGCTACACCTTC.

V gene TRBV28 combines with J gene TRBJ2-3, with TRBD2 matching over 10 bases. CDR1 is MDHEN and CDR2 is SYDVKM in the germline V gene. The CDR3 extends over 18 amino acids. V lost 5 bases and J lost 0; bases outside the gene matches: 11. The CDR3 DNA is TGTGCCAGCAGTCTACTAGCGGGGCCCGGTGCTAGCACAGATACGCAGTATTTT. Translating gives CASSLLAGPGASTDTQYF.

In its sample, this clone was seen once. This CDR3 reads CASSVATGRPGELFF. CDR3 coding DNA: TGTGCCAGCAGCGTAGCCACGGGGAGGCCCGGGGAGCTGTTTTTT. This chain links TRBV9 with TRBJ2-2; D is possibly TRBD2 (6 bases). CDR1 is SGDLS, CDR2 YYNGEE, per germline. The V end was cut by 0 bases, the J end by 6 bases, with 12 bases between. CDR3 length equals 15 residues.

The genes are TRBV2 and TRBJ1-2; a possible D gene is TRBD1 (5 bases). There are 12 residues in the CDR3. The V end was cut by 5 bases, the J end by 9 bases, with 13 bases between. Germline CDR1 is SNHLY and CDR2 is FYNNEI. CDR3 loop: CASSFADSRYTF. CDR3 DNA: TGTGCCAGCAGTTTCGCTGACAGTCGCTACACCTTC. Looking up the rest from reference TRBV2 and TRBJ1-2 gives the full variable domain: EPEVTQTPSHQVTQMGQEVILRCVPISNHLYFYWYRQILGQKVEFLVSFYNNEISEKSEIFDDQFSVERPDGSNFTLKIRSTKLEDSAMYFCASSFADSRYTFGSGTRLTVV.

The chain uses TRBV7-9 and TRBJ1-5, with D hard to call. The CDR3 length is 15 residues. Trimming shortened V by 5 bases and J by 5 bases, and 16 bases separated the two germline ends. The germline CDR1 and CDR2 sequences are SEHNR and FQNEAQ (reference sequence). CDR3 sequence reads: CASSPLGVVDQPQHF. In DNA, the CDR3 is TGTGCCAGCAGCCCCCTCGGGGTCGTCGATCAGCCCCAGCATTTT.

The J gene is TRBJ1-1, the V gene TRBV6-5; D is possibly TRBD1 (5 bases). The germline V and J ends were trimmed by 6 bases and 3 bases, with 11 bases remaining between them. The CDR3 has 13 amino acids. Per germline, CDR1 MNHEY and CDR2 SVGAGI. This CDR3 reads CASRDQGYTEAFF. The CDR3 region has the DNA TGTGCCAGCAGAGATCAGGGATACACTGAAGCTTTCTTT.

The chain is built from TRBV7-9 and TRBJ1-5, with TRBD1 matching 7 bases. The CDR3 has 14 residues. J lost 5 bases, V lost 5 bases, and 6 bases had no gene match. The germline V gene encodes CDR1 SEHNR and CDR2 FQNEAQ (reference sequence). This CDR3 is CASSLGTAHQPQHF. As DNA, the CDR3 is TGTGCCAGCAGCCTCGGGACAGCACATCAGCCCCAGCATTTT.

The chain is built from TRBV10-3 and TRBJ2-5, with 8 bases identical to TRBD1. CDR1 ENHRY and CDR2 SYGVKD come from the germline V gene. Unmatched junction bases numbered 12, after V lost 5 bases and J lost 4 bases. The CDR3 loop spans 16 amino acids. The CDR3 here is CAISTTGQAWRETQYF. The CDR3 nucleotides are TGTGCCATCAGTACCACGGGACAGGCGTGGCGAGAGACCCAGTACTTC.

V usage is TRBV10-3 and J usage is TRBJ2-5, with 10 bases that match TRBD1. Germline trimming cut 2 bases from V and 1 base from J; bases unmatched to any gene: 4. The germline V gene has CDR1 ENHRY and CDR2 SYGVKD. The CDR3 spans 16 residues. CDR3 in amino acids: CAISERQGALQETQYF. The CDR3 bases are TGTGCCATCAGTGAGAGACAGGGGGCCCTCCAAGAGACCCAGTACTTC.

The chain is built from TRBV7-9 and TRBJ1-1; the match to TRBD1 covers 7 bases. The CDR3 extends over 16 amino acids. With 5 bases clipped from V and 1 base from J, the junction kept 10 bases outside the gene matches. Germline V gives CDR1 SEHNR, CDR2 FQNEAQ (reference sequence). The CDR3 DNA reads TGTGCCAGCAGCCCAAACGTACAGGGGCCGAACACTGAAGCTTTCTTT. It specifies CASSPNVQGPNTEAFF.

The gene calls are TRBV5-4 and TRBJ1-2; D is perhaps TRBD1 (6 bases). V lost 7 bases and J lost 2, with 12 bases in between. This CDR3 is built from 13 residues. The germline CDR1 and CDR2 sequences are SGHNT and YYREEE (reference sequence). The CDR3 DNA sequence: TGTGCCAGCCGGATAGGACAGAACTATGGCTACACCTTC. This translates into CASRIGQNYGYTF. The variable domain in full, with the rest retrieved from reference TRBV5-4 and TRBJ1-2, is ETGVTQSPTHLIKTRGQQVTLRCSSQSGHNTVSWYQQALGQGPQFIFQYYREEENGRGNFPPRFSGLQFPNYSSELNVNALELDDSALYLCASRIGQNYGYTFGSGTRLTVV.

This clone was recorded only once. The genes are TRBV2 and TRBJ2-2; D not resolved. Germline CDR1 is SNHLY and CDR2 is FYNNEI. Trimming shortened V by 6 bases and J by 2 bases, and 10 bases separated the two germline ends. The length of the CDR3 is 14 residues. The chain's CDR3 is CASRFRPNTGELFF. CDR3 in DNA: TGTGCCAGCAGGTTCAGGCCCAACACCGGGGAGCTGTTTTTT.

Worth noting for this clone: The same CDR3 also results from other DNA sequences found in this sample. The rearrangement joins TRBV5-1 to TRBJ2-3; the match to TRBD2 covers 15 bases. The CDR3 is 18 amino acids. The germline CDR1 and CDR2 sequences are SGHRS and YFSETQ. V gave up 3 bases and J gave up 0 bases; unmatched junction bases: 5. The CDR3 reads CASSSGLAGGYSTDTQYF. CDR3 nucleotides: TGCGCCAGCAGCTCGGGACTAGCGGGGGGCTATAGCACAGATACGCAGTATTTT.

The chain uses TRBV5-6 and TRBJ1-1; D uncertain. Germline CDR1 SGHDT, CDR2 YYEEEE. The CDR3 runs 18 residues. With 0 bases removed from V and 3 bases from J, the gap between germline ends came to 21 bases. The CDR3: CASSLDKEENKRYTEAFF. The CDR3 region has the DNA TGTGCCAGCAGCTTGGATAAGGAGGAAAACAAGAGGTACACTGAAGCTTTCTTT.

This clone has a single count. The gene calls are TRBV28 and TRBJ1-2, with a weak D call TRBD1 (6 bases). Germline V gene sequence: CDR1 MDHEN, CDR2 SYDVKM. V was cut by 4 bases and J by 5 bases, with 17 bases left in between. The CDR3 loop spans 15 amino acids. In DNA, the CDR3 is TGTGCCAGCAGTTCCCGACAGGTCCCGGGGTATGGCTACACCTTC. Amino acids: CASSSRQVPGYGYTF.

The V and J genes are TRBV11-2 and TRBJ1-1, with 10 bases fitting TRBD1. The ends lost 3 bases at V and 4 bases at J; junction bases unmatched: 5. The CDR3 is 15 residues long. Germline V gene sequence: CDR1 SGHAT, CDR2 FQNNGV. CDR3 nucleotide sequence: TGTGCCAGCAGCTTGGAGACAGGGGGCTTCACTGAAGCTTTCTTT. It is translated as CASSLETGGFTEAFF.

The chain carries TRBV19 and TRBJ2-7, with a weak D call TRBD2 (5 bases). The germline V and J ends were trimmed by 3 bases and 7 bases, with 13 bases remaining between them. CDR3 length equals 13 residues. The V gene's germline CDR1 is LNHDA and CDR2 SQIVND (reference sequence). The CDR3 DNA follows: TGTGCCAGTAGTATTGTCGGGGAAGGGGAGCAGTACTTC. Translation gives CASSIVGEGEQYF.

The rearrangement joins TRBV5-6 to TRBJ2-5; D gene ambiguous. The CDR3 length is 12 residues. Germline V gene data show CDR1 as SGHDT and CDR2 as YYEEEE. Between the trimmed V and J ends, which lost 2 bases and 0 bases, there was a span of 2 bases. The CDR3 DNA reads as TGTGCCAGCAGCTTTAACCAAGAGACCCAGTACTTC. This sequence encodes CASSFNQETQYF.

This clone was found once. The chain combines TRBV18 with TRBJ2-7; maybe TRBD1 (6 bases). Germline CDR1 reads KGHSH; CDR2 reads LQKENI. Trimming stripped 6 bases from V and 3 bases from J, with 12 bases between. CDR3 length equals 13 residues. The CDR3 DNA reads as TGTGCCAGCTCTTTACAGGGATACTACGAGCAGTACTTC. This encodes CASSLQGYYEQYF. Full variable domain (remainder filled in from reference TRBV18 and TRBJ2-7): NAGVMQNPRHLVRRRGQEARLRCSPMKGHSHVYWYRQLPEEGLKFMVYLQKENIIDESGMPKERFSAEFPKEGPSILRIQQVVRGDSAAYFCASSLQGYYEQYFGPGTRLTVT.

This chain uses TRBV19 with TRBJ2-7; maybe TRBD2 (5 bases). The V end lost 3 bases, the J end lost 0 bases, and 9 bases lay between the germline ends. The CDR3 consists of 14 residues. Germline values: CDR1 LNHDA, CDR2 SQIVND (reference sequence). The chain's CDR3 is CASSILGSSYEQYF. The CDR3 DNA is TGTGCCAGTAGTATCCTGGGGAGCTCCTACGAGCAGTACTTC.

The chain employs TRBV14 and TRBJ1-1; the D gene is possibly TRBD1 (5 bases). The CDR3 totals 16 residues. Trimming stripped 1 base from V and 3 bases from J, with 15 bases between. CDR1 and CDR2 from the germline V gene are SGHDN and FVKESK. This chain's CDR3 is CASSQVREGMDTEAFF. The CDR3, as DNA: TGTGCCAGCAGCCAAGTTAGGGAGGGGATGGACACTGAAGCTTTCTTT.

This chain links TRBV28 with TRBJ1-5; D possibly corresponds to TRBD1 (6 bases). Per germline, CDR1 MDHEN and CDR2 SYDVKM. V lost 2 bases, J lost 4 bases, and 15 bases lay in between. The CDR3 spans 16 residues. For the CDR3, the DNA is TGTGCCAGCAGTTTAGTGGGGGCGCGGAGTAATCAGCCCCAGCATTTT. This encodes CASSLVGARSNQPQHF.

The sample holds a few counts of this clone. The chain couples TRBV7-8 to TRBJ1-2, with 10 bases aligning to TRBD1. J was trimmed by 4 bases and V by 5 bases; bases with no gene match: 10. Per germline, CDR1 SGHVS and CDR2 FQNEAQ. The length of the CDR3 is 16 residues. CDR3 residues: CASSPPDRGLSYGYTF. The CDR3 DNA sequence: TGTGCCAGCAGCCCTCCGGACAGGGGGTTATCCTATGGCTACACCTTC. Complete variable domain (other parts from reference TRBV7-8 and TRBJ1-2): GAGVSQSPRYKVAKRGQDVALRCDPISGHVSLFWYQQALGQGPEFLTYFQNEAQLDKSGLPSDRFFAERPEGSVSTLKIQRTQQEDSAVYLCASSPPDRGLSYGYTFGSGTRLTVV.

The chain recombines TRBV4-3 with TRBJ2-7; TRBD2 matches at 8 bases. Germline-derived CDR1 and CDR2 are LGHNA and YSLEER. This CDR3 is 15 amino acids long. Losses at the gene ends were 3 bases for V and 7 bases for J; bases not matched to a gene: 11. The chain's CDR3 is CASSHAGHPGGEQYF. The CDR3 DNA reads as TGCGCCAGCAGCCATGCCGGACATCCGGGGGGGGAGCAGTACTTC.

The J gene is TRBJ1-5, the V gene TRBV5-6; D is uncertain. Germline V CDR1 and CDR2: SGHDT, YYEEEE. The CDR3 has 16 residues. The ends were cut back, 3 bases at V and 2 bases at J, with 15 bases in the middle. In DNA, the CDR3 is TGTGCCAGCAGCTCCCGTCGGGGTCCGGGCAATCAGCCCCAGCATTTT. It yields the protein CASSSRRGPGNQPQHF.

CDR3 bases: TGTGCCAGTGGGGGGATTGGAAACACCATATATTTT. Amino acids: CASGGIGNTIYF. The J gene is TRBJ1-3, the V gene TRBV19, with D tentatively TRBD1 (5 bases). With 8 bases removed from V and 3 bases from J, the gap between germline ends came to 8 bases. Germline lookup yields CDR1 LNHDA and CDR2 SQIVND (reference sequence). This CDR3 contains 12 residues.

This chain connects TRBV5-1 to TRBJ2-1, with no clear D. Germline V gives CDR1 SGHRS, CDR2 YFSETQ. The V and J ends lost 4 bases and 6 bases respectively, with 17 bases between them. The CDR3 runs to 15 residues. The DNA of the CDR3 is TGCGCCAGCAGCGACGACTCCCACCGGGTCAATGAGCAGTTCTTC. Translation gives CASSDDSHRVNEQFF.

The gene calls are TRBV28 and TRBJ1-2, with 10 bases that match TRBD1. Germline assignment: CDR1 MDHEN and CDR2 SYDVKM. This CDR3 has 15 amino acids. V lost 5 bases to trimming and J lost 8 bases; unmatched junction nucleotides: 11. The CDR3 protein is CASSVPLTGGGGYTF. The CDR3 nucleotides are TGTGCCAGCAGTGTACCTTTGACAGGGGGCGGAGGCTACACCTTC.

The chain has TRBV27 and TRBJ1-5; the match to TRBD1 covers 7 bases. In germline, CDR1 is MNHEY, CDR2 SMNVEV (reference sequence). The CDR3 sequence is 14 residues long. The J segment lost 4 bases and the V segment lost 6 bases, leaving 6 bases of the junction unmatched. The chain's CDR3 is CASSSYRGNQPQHF. CDR3 coding DNA: TGTGCCAGCAGCAGCTACAGGGGAAATCAGCCCCAGCATTTT.